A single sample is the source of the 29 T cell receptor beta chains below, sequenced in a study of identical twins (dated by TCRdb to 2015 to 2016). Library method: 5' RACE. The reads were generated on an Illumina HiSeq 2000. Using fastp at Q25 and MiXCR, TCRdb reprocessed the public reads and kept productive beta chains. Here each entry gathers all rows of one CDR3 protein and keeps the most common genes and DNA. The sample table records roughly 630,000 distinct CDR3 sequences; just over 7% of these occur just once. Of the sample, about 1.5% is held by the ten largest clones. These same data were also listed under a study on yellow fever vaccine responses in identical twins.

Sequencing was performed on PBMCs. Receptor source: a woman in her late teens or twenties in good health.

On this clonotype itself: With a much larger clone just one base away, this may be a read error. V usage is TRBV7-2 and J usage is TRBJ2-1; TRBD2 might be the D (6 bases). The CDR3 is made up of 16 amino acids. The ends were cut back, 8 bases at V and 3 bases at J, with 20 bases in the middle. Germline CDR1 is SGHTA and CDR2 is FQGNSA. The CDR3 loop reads CASSLYRDFIYNEQFF. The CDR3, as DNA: TGTGCCAGCTCTCTCTACCGGGACTTCATCTACAATGAGCAGTTCTTC.

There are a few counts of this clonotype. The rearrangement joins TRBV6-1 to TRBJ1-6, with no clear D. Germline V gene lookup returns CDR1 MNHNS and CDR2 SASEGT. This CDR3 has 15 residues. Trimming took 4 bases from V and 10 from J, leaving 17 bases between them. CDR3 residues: CASSGSGSVQSPLHF. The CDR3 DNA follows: TGTGCCAGCAGTGGCTCCGGCAGCGTTCAATCACCCCTCCACTTT.

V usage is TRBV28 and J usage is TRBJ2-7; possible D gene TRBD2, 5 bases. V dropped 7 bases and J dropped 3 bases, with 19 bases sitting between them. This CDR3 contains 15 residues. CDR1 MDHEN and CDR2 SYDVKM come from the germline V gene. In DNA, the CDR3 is TGTGCCAGCATGGGAGAGAGGGCCAACCTCTACGAGCAGTACGTC. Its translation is CASMGERANLYEQYV.

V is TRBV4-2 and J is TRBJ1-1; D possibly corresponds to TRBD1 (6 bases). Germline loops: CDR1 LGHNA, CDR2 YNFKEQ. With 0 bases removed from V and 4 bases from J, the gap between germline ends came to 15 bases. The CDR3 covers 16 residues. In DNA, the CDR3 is TGTGCCAGCAGCCAAGACCCGGGGGCCTGGGGCACTGAAGCTTTCTTT. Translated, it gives CASSQDPGAWGTEAFF.

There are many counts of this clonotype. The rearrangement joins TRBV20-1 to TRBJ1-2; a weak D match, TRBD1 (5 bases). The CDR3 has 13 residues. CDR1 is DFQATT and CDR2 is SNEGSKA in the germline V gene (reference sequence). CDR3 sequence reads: CRGWRQSNYGYTF. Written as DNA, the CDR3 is TGCAGGGGGTGGAGACAGTCCAACTATGGCTACACCTTC.

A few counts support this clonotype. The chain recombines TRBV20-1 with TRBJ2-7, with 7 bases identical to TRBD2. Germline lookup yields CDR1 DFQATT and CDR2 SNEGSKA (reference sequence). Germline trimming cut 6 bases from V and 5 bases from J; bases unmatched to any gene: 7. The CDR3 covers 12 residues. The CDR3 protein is CSAGGGGHEQYF. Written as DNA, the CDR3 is TGCAGTGCAGGCGGGGGTGGCCACGAGCAGTACTTC.

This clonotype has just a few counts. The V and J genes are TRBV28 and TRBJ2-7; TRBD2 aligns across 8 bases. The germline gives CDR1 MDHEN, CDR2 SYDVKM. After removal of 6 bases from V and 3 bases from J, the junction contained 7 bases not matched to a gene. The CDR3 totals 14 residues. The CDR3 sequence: CASRSPGTSYEQYF. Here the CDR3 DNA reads TGTGCCAGCAGATCCCCCGGGACTAGCTACGAGCAGTACTTC.

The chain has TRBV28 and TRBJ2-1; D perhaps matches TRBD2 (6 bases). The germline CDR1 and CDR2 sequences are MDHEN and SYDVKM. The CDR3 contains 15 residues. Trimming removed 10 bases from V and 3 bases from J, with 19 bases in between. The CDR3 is CATLGMEGHYNEQFF. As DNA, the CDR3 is TGTGCCACCCTTGGGATGGAGGGCCACTACAATGAGCAGTTCTTC.

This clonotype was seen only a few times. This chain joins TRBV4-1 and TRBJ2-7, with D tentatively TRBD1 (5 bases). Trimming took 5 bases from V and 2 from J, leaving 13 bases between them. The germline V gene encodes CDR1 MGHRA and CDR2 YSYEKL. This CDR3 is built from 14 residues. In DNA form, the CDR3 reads TGCGCCAGCAGCACCCGACAGATACCCTACGAGCAGTACTTC. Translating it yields CASSTRQIPYEQYF.

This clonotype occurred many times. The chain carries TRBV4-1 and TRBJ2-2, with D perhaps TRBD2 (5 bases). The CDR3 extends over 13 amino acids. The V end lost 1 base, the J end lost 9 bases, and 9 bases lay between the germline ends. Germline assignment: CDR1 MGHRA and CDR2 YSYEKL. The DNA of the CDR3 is TGCGCCAGCAGCCAAGTCGAGGGCAGGGAGCTGTTTTTT. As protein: CASSQVEGRELFF.

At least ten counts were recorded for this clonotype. CDR3 sequence reads: CASSESRDKGDSDTQYF. The CDR3 nucleotides read TGTGCCAGCAGTGAGAGCCGGGACAAGGGGGATTCAGATACGCAGTATTTT. V gene TRBV2 combines with J gene TRBJ2-3; D may be TRBD1 (6 bases). The CDR3 contains 17 residues. V was shortened by 3 bases and J by 4 bases, with 20 bases between the two germline ends. Germline V CDR1 and CDR2: SNHLY, FYNNEI.

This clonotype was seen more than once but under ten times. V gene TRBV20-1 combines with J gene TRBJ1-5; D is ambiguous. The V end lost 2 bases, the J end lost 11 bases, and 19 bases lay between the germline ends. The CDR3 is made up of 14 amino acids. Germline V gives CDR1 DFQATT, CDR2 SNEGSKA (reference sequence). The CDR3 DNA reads TGCAGTGCTAGACAACCGGGATCCTTGGATACCCAGCATTTT. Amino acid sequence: CSARQPGSLDTQHF.

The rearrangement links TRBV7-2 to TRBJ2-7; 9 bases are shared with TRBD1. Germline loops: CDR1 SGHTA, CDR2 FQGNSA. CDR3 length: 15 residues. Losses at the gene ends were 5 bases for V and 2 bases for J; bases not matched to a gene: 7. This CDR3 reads CASSPRTGETYEQYF. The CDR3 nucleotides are TGTGCCAGCAGCCCCCGGACAGGGGAGACCTACGAGCAGTACTTC.

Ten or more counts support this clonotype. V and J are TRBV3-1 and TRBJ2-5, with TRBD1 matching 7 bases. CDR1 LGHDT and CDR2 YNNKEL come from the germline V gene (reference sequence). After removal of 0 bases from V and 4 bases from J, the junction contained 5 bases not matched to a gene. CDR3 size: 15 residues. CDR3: CASSQDLPGGETQYF. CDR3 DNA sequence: TGTGCCAGCAGCCAAGATTTACCAGGGGGAGAGACCCAGTACTTC.

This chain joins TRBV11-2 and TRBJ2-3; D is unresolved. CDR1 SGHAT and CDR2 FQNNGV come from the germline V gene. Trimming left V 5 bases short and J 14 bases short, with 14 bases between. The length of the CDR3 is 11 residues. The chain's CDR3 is CASSVSGKVYF. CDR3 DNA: TGTGCCAGCAGCGTGTCTGGCAAAGTGTATTTT.

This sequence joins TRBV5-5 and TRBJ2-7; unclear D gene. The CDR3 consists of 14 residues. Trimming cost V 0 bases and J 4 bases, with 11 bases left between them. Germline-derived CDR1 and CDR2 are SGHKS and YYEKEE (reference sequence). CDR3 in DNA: TGTGCCAGCAGCTTGGGCAGCTTATCATACGAGCAGTACGTC. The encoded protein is CASSLGSLSYEQYV.

Here the CDR3 reads CSARVPGTYGHGYTF. CDR3 nucleotide sequence: TGCAGTGCTAGAGTCCCCGGGACTTATGGCCATGGCTACACCTTC. The V gene is TRBV20-1, the J gene TRBJ1-2, with D possibly being TRBD1 (5 bases). The length of the CDR3 is 15 residues. V dropped 1 base and J dropped 6 bases, with 18 bases sitting between them. Germline V gene lookup returns CDR1 DFQATT and CDR2 SNEGSKA (reference sequence).

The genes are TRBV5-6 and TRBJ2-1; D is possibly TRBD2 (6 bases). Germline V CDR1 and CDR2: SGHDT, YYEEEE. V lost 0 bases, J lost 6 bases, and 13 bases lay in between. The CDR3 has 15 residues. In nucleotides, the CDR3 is TGTGCCAGCAGCTTGGGGGGGGTGAGCGCCAATGAGCAGTTCTTC. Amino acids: CASSLGGVSANEQFF. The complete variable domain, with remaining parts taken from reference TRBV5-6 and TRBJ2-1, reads DAGVTQSPTHLIKTRGQQVTLRCSPKSGHDTVSWYQQALGQGPQFIFQYYEEEERQRGNFPDRFSGHQFPNYSSELNVNALLLGDSALYLCASSLGGVSANEQFFGPGTRLTVL.

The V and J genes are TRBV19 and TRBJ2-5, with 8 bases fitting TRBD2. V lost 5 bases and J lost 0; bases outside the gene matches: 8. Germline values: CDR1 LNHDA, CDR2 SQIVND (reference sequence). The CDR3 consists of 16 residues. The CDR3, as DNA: TGTGCCAGTAGTCCACGACTAGCGAGGTACCAAGAGACCCAGTACTTC. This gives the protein CASSPRLARYQETQYF. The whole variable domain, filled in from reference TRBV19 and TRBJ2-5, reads DGGITQSPKYLFRKEGQNVTLSCEQNLNHDAMYWYRQDPGQGLRLIYYSQIVNDFQKGDIAEGYSVSREKKESFPLTVTSAQKNPTAFYLCASSPRLARYQETQYFGPGTRLLVL.

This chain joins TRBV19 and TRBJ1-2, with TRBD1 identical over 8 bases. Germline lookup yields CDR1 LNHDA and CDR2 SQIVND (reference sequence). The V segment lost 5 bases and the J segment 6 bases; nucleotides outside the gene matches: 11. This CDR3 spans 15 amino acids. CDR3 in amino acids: CASSGRDRSWDGYTF. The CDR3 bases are TGTGCCAGTAGTGGCCGGGACAGGTCCTGGGATGGCTACACCTTC.

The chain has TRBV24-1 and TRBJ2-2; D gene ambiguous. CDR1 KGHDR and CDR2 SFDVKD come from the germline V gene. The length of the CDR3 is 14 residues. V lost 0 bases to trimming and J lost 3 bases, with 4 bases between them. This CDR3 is CATSDLLYTGELFF. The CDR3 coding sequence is TGTGCCACCAGTGATTTGCTTTACACCGGGGAGCTGTTTTTT.

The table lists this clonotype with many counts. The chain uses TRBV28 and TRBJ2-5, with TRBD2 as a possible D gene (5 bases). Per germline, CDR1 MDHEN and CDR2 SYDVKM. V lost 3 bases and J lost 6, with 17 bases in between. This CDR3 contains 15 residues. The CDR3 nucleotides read TGTGCCAGCAGTTTTGTGGGGAGCGGTTTGCAGACCCAGTACTTC. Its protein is CASSFVGSGLQTQYF.

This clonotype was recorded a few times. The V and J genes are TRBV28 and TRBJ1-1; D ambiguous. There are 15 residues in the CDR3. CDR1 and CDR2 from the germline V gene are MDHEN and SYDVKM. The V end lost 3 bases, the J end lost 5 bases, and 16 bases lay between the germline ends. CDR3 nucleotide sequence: TGTGCCAGCAGTTTCCCCGGGTCGTTAAGGACTGAAGCTTTCTTT. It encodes CASSFPGSLRTEAFF.

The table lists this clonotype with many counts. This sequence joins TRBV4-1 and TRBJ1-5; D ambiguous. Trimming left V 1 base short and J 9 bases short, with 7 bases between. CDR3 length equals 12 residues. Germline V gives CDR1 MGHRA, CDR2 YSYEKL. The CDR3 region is CASSQGGWPQHF. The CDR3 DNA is TGCGCCAGCAGCCAAGGGGGATGGCCCCAGCATTTT.

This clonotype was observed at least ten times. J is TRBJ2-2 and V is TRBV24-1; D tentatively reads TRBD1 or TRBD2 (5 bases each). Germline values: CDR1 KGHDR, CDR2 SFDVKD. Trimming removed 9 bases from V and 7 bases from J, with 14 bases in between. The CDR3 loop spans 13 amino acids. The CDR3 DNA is TGTGCCACCGGGGGTATTAGTCGCGGGGAGCTGTTTTTT. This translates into CATGGISRGELFF.

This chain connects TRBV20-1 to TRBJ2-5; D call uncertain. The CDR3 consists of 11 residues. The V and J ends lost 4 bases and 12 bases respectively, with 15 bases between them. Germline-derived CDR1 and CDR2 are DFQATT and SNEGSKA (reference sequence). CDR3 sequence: CSATPGHIKYF. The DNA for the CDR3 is TGCAGTGCTACCCCCGGGCACATAAAGTACTTC.

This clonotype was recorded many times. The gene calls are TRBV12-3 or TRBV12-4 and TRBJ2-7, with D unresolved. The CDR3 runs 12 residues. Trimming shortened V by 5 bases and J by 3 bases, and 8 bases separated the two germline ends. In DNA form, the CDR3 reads TGTGCCAGCAGTCCAGAGCGCTACGAGCAGTACTTC. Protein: CASSPERYEQYF.

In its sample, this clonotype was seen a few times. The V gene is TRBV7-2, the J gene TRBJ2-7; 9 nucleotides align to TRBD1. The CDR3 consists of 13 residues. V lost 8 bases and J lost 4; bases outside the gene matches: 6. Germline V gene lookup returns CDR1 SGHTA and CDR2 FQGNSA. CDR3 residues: CASSRDRAYEQYF. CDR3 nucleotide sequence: TGTGCCAGCTCCAGGGACAGGGCTTACGAGCAGTACTTC.

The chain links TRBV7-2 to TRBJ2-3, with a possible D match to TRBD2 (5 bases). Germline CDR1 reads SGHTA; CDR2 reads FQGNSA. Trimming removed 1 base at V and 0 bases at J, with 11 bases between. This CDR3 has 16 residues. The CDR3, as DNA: TGTGCCAGCAGCTTAGAGTCTAGCCTTAGCACAGATACGCAGTATTTT. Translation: CASSLESSLSTDTQYF.